This T cell receptor (beta chain) was observed in a study of blood T cell repertoires in COVID-19. Across the whole study: Samples of COVID-19 (acute and convalescent) were obtained from the United States, Italy and Spain. T cells, B-cell-depleted T cells, or PBMCs provided the cDNA or gDNA that served as material.

Original methodology: Amplification of reference gene primers was used by the study to estimate nucleated cell counts. Generated by immunoSEQ multiplex PCR, the TCRdb table keeps only in-frame clones and is missing some. D and trimming were read from the DNA, whereas the V and J calls and clone size are those reported in that table. The table has approximately 100,000 clones, around 93% seen once; the top ten hold roughly 17%. Germline CDR1 and CDR2: SGHNT and YYREEE (reference sequence). Deletions cut 2 bases from V and 0 bases from J, with 6 bases between. The CDR3 has 14 amino acids. Sample: peripheral blood. This TCR came from a man aged 50 or older with acute or convalescent COVID-19. The chain links TRBV5-4 to TRBJ2-1; possibly TRBD2 for D (5 bases). The CDR3 here is CASSLDYSYNEQFF. The CDR3, as DNA: TGTGCCAGCAGCTTAGACTACTCCTACAATGAGCAGTTCTTC.